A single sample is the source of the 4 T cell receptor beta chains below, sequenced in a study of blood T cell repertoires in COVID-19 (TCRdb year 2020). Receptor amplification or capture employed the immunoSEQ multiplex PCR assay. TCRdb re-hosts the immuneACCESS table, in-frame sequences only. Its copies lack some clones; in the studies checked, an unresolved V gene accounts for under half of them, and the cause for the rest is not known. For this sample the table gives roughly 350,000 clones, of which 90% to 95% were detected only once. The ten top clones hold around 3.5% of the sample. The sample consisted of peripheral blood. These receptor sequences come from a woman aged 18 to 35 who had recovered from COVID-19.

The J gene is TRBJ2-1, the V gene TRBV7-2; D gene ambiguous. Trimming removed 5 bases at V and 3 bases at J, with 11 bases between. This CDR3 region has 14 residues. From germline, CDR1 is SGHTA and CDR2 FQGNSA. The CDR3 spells CASSPIPSYNEQFF. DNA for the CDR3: TGTGCCAGCAGCCCCATACCTAGCTACAATGAGCAGTTCTTC.

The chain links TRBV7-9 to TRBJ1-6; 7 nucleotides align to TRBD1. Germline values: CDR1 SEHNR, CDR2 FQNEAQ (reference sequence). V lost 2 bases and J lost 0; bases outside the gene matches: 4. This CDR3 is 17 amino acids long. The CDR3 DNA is TGTGCCAGCAGCTTAATCACAGGGGCCTCCTATAATTCACCCCTCCACTTT. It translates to CASSLITGASYNSPLHF.

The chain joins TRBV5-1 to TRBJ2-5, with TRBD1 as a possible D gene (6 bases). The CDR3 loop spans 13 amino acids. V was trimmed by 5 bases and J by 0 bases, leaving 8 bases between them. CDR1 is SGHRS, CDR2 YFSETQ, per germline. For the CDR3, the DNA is TGCGCCAGCAGTGACAGGTACCAAGAGACCCAGTACTTC. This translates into CASSDRYQETQYF.

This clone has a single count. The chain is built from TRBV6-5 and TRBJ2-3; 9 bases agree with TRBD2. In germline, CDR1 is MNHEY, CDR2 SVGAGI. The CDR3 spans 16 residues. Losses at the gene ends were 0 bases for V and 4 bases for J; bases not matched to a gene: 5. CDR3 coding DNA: TGTGCCAGCAGTTACTCGACTAGCGGCCTACCAGATACGCAGTATTTT. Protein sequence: CASSYSTSGLPDTQYF.